The clone carrying this T cell receptor (beta chain) was counted a few times. Its target is not known. The sample belongs to a study of response to subunit inactivated influenza vaccine. Notes on the study in general: With each seasonal influenza vaccination, the authors suggested, few new T cells are recruited.

Trimming shortened V by 4 bases and J by 2 bases, and 12 bases separated the two germline ends. The CDR3 consists of 14 residues. From germline, CDR1 is SGHTA and CDR2 FQGNSA. TCRdb redid the calling of the RT-PCR reads with MiXCR, one entry per CDR3 protein. The sample includes under 550,000 distinct CDR3 sequences, more than 7% seen only once; the top ten take roughly 13%. This chain links TRBV7-2 with TRBJ2-7; D may match TRBD1 or TRBD2 (5 bases each). Here the sequenced sample was PBMCs from blood, taken roughly 24 months after vaccination. The clonotype comes from a man in his fifties or sixties who received an inactivated influenza vaccine. CDR3 loop: CASSSGPAPYEQYF. CDR3 sequence (DNA): TGTGCCAGCAGCTCGGGACCAGCACCCTACGAGCAGTACTTC.